This T cell receptor (beta chain) was sequenced in a study of control samples from healthy donors and cancer patients. This clone was seen a single time. Sequencing used immunoSEQ multiplex PCR; TCRdb keeps in-frame clones, though not all of them. Of tens of thousands of clones in the sample, 90% to 95% were seen once. CDR3 length: 14 residues. Trimming shortened V by 0 bases and J by 6 bases, and 8 bases separated the two germline ends. Germline lookup yields CDR1 MNHEY and CDR2 SVGEGT. The receptor's source is a man in his thirties or forties with colorectal cancer. The sequencing sample was made of PBMCs. The chain recombines TRBV6-2 or TRBV6-3 with TRBJ2-2; the D is unclear. The CDR3 spells CASSYSWTAGELFF. The CDR3 nucleotides are TGTGCCAGCAGTTACTCCTGGACGGCCGGGGAGCTGTTTTTT.